The clone carrying this T cell receptor beta chain was seen more than once but under ten times. Its antigen is unknown. The data stem from a study of beta chain features in type 1 diabetes. The germline CDR1 and CDR2 sequences are SGHTA and FQGNSA. The CDR3 runs 14 residues. Trimming removed 3 bases from V and 0 bases from J, with 6 bases in between. General study results and limits: All four CD4+ subsets of Type 1 diabetes patients contained TCRB CDR3s that were moderately but significantly shorter.

Isolated RNA was reverse transcribed in full, so expressed TCRB transcripts were sequenced. The method was immunoSEQ multiplex PCR; TCRdb's version includes in-frame clones alone and lacks a portion of them. This table has about 620,000 clones, 15% to 17% appearing once. The chain links TRBV7-2 to TRBJ1-3; D is ambiguous. Sequencing was done on a sample of naive CD4+ T cells from blood. This clonotype was obtained from a young man in good health. The CDR3 region is CASSFSNSGNTIYF. The CDR3 DNA follows: TGTGCCAGCAGCTTCTCGAACTCTGGAAACACCATATATTTT. Filled out from reference TRBV7-2 and TRBJ1-3, the complete variable domain reads GAGVSQSPSNKVTEKGKDVELRCDPISGHTALYWYRQSLGQGLEFLIYFQGNSAPDKSGLPSDRFSAERTGGSVSTLTIQRTQQEDSAVYLCASSFSNSGNTIYFGEGSWLTVV.